Each of the 20 T cell receptor beta chains below was sequenced from the same sample in a study of T cell responses to AZD1222 COVID-19 vaccine. Some clones are missing from TCRdb's copy, which holds only in-frame ones; the method was immunoSEQ multiplex PCR. The sample lists about 160,000 clones; roughly 88% were seen once. The starting material was peripheral blood, obtained 28 days after the second AZD1222 dose. The origin of the receptors is an adult who received the AZD1222 COVID-19 vaccine.

Only one count was recorded for this clone. This chain links TRBV24-1 with TRBJ2-3; 11 bases align to TRBD1. Per germline, CDR1 KGHDR and CDR2 SFDVKD. V shed 7 bases, J shed 3 bases, and the junction held 5 bases outside the gene matches. The CDR3 consists of 15 residues. This CDR3 reads CATSSGTGGTDTQYF. The CDR3 DNA is TGTGCCACCAGCTCCGGGACAGGGGGAACAGATACGCAGTATTTT.

The V call is TRBV19, the J call TRBJ2-7; D possibly corresponds to TRBD1 (6 bases). This CDR3 comprises 12 residues. V was cut by 8 bases and J by 3 bases, with 11 bases left in between. In germline, CDR1 is LNHDA, CDR2 SQIVND (reference sequence). The CDR3 here is CASGGESYEQYF. In DNA, the CDR3 is TGTGCCAGTGGGGGCGAAAGCTACGAGCAGTACTTC.

J is TRBJ1-3 and V is TRBV10-2; maybe TRBD1 (5 bases). V shed 2 bases and J shed 0 bases, with 11 bases lying between them. The CDR3 loop spans 16 amino acids. Germline assignment: CDR1 WSHSY and CDR2 SAAADI. The CDR3 region has the DNA TGCGCCAGCAGTGAGACACGGACAATCTCTGGAAACACCATATATTTT. This encodes CASSETRTISGNTIYF.

CDR3 in amino acids: CASSGQNNQPQHF. CDR3 coding DNA: TGTGCCAGCAGCGGACAGAACAATCAGCCCCAGCATTTT. The chain is built from TRBV5-6 and TRBJ1-5; D might be TRBD1 (6 bases). The V end lost 4 bases, the J end lost 3 bases, and 8 bases lay between the germline ends. The CDR3 loop spans 13 amino acids. From germline, CDR1 is SGHDT and CDR2 YYEEEE.

The chain joins TRBV6-5 to TRBJ1-2; 12 nucleotides align to TRBD1. V gave up 4 bases and J gave up 6 bases; unmatched junction bases: 6. The CDR3 is 15 amino acids. Looked up from germline, CDR1 is MNHEY and CDR2 is SVGAGI. The CDR3 is CASSSGTGGADGYTF. The CDR3 DNA reads as TGTGCCAGCAGTTCAGGGACAGGGGGCGCGGATGGCTACACCTTC.

The chain employs TRBV7-9 and TRBJ1-5; D remains ambiguous. Germline CDR1 is SEHNR and CDR2 is FQNEAQ (reference sequence). V shed 2 bases and J shed 1 base, with 6 bases lying between them. The CDR3 runs 14 residues. The CDR3 is CASSLSASNQPQHF. CDR3 sequence (DNA): TGTGCCAGCAGCTTATCGGCCAGCAATCAGCCCCAGCATTTT.

The chain combines TRBV18 with TRBJ1-2, with 9 bases aligning to TRBD1. Germline V gene data show CDR1 as KGHSH and CDR2 as LQKENI. The CDR3 extends over 15 amino acids. The trim removed 3 bases at V and 2 bases at J, leaving 4 bases unmatched. CDR3 sequence (DNA): TGTGCCAGCTCACCCCCGGGACAGGGAAACTATGGCTACACCTTC. Encoded protein: CASSPPGQGNYGYTF.

V is TRBV7-9 and J is TRBJ1-2; D call uncertain. With 5 bases removed from V and 6 bases from J, the gap between germline ends came to 16 bases. CDR1 SEHNR and CDR2 FQNEAQ come from the germline V gene (reference sequence). The CDR3 spans 14 residues. CDR3 region: CASSPFDLGDGYTF. DNA for the CDR3: TGTGCCAGCAGCCCTTTCGACCTTGGGGATGGCTACACCTTC.

The chain recombines TRBV5-4 with TRBJ1-1; 9 bases are shared with TRBD1. V gave up 4 bases and J gave up 5 bases; unmatched junction bases: 6. CDR1 and CDR2 (germline): SGHNT, YYREEE (reference sequence). This CDR3 contains 14 residues. CDR3 sequence reads: CASSPGTGRTEAFF. CDR3 bases: TGTGCCAGCAGCCCCGGGACAGGGAGGACTGAAGCTTTCTTT.

The chain combines TRBV25-1 with TRBJ1-1; weak D call: TRBD1 (6 bases). The CDR3 spans 14 residues. Per the germline V gene, CDR1 is MGHDK and CDR2 is SYGVNS. V shed 8 bases and J shed 1 base, with 14 bases lying between them. The CDR3 DNA is TGTGCCAGCTCCACAGGGTTTACGAACACTGAAGCTTTCTTT. Translation: CASSTGFTNTEAFF.

This clone has a single count. This chain connects TRBV7-2 to TRBJ2-5, with no clear D. Germline loops: CDR1 SGHTA, CDR2 FQGNSA. The CDR3 runs 15 residues. V lost 3 bases and J lost 0, with 11 bases in between. CDR3 residues: CASSFPLRDQETQYF. The CDR3 DNA reads TGTGCCAGCAGCTTTCCTCTCCGGGACCAAGAGACCCAGTACTTC.

This chain connects TRBV19 to TRBJ2-4, with TRBD2 matching over 8 bases. With 3 bases clipped from V and 0 bases from J, the junction kept 16 bases outside the gene matches. CDR3 length: 20 residues. Germline lookup yields CDR1 LNHDA and CDR2 SQIVND (reference sequence). The CDR3 sequence: CASSIPPQRGPAIAKNIQYF. Written as DNA, the CDR3 is TGTGCCAGTAGTATCCCCCCCCAGCGGGGGCCTGCAATAGCCAAAAACATTCAGTACTTC.

The rearrangement uses TRBV3-1 (or the pseudogene TRBV3-2) and TRBJ1-5, with 7 bases fitting TRBD1. CDR3 length: 14 amino acids. Trimming cost V 3 bases and J 7 bases; bases outside gene matches: 6. Germline loops: CDR1 LGHDT, CDR2 YNNKEL (reference sequence). This CDR3 is CASSQRGGHQPQHF. The CDR3 coding sequence is TGTGCCAGCAGCCAGAGAGGGGGCCACCAGCCCCAGCATTTT.

The chain employs TRBV7-3 and TRBJ2-7; tentative D call: TRBD1 (5 bases). V lost 5 bases, J lost 6 bases, and 14 bases lay in between. This CDR3 has 13 amino acids. The germline CDR1 and CDR2 sequences are SGHTA and FQGTGA. The CDR3 DNA follows: TGTGCCAGCAGCACGACAGCTGACGGCGAGCAGTACTTC. As protein: CASSTTADGEQYF.

The chain joins TRBV6-5 to TRBJ1-3; no clear D. The length of the CDR3 is 15 residues. V lost 2 bases and J lost 2, with 10 bases in between. CDR1 is MNHEY and CDR2 is SVGAGI in the germline V gene. The CDR3 reads CASSYQETPGNTIYF. CDR3 coding DNA: TGTGCCAGCAGTTACCAGGAGACGCCTGGAAACACCATATATTTT.

CDR3 protein: CASSLGLASYNEQFF. The CDR3 nucleotides read TGTGCCAGCAGCTTGGGACTAGCAAGCTACAATGAGCAGTTCTTC. The rearrangement uses TRBV7-9 and TRBJ2-1; 9 bases match TRBD2. The CDR3 runs 15 residues. The trim removed 3 bases at V and 3 bases at J, leaving 3 bases unmatched. CDR1 SEHNR and CDR2 FQNEAQ come from the germline V gene (reference sequence). The full variable domain, with the rest looked up from reference TRBV7-9 and TRBJ2-1, is DTGVSQNPRHKITKRGQNVTFRCDPISEHNRLYWYRQTLGQGPEFLTYFQNEAQLEKSRLLSDRFSAERPKGSFSTLEIQRTEQGDSAMYLCASSLGLASYNEQFFGPGTRLTVL.

This clone was observed once. CDR3 nucleotide sequence: TGTGCCAGCAGGGCCTTAGGTTCGGGAAACACCATATATTTT. Translating gives CASRALGSGNTIYF. J is TRBJ1-3 and V is TRBV27; D not resolved. This CDR3 contains 14 residues. V was shortened by 6 bases and J by 4 bases, with 13 bases between the two germline ends. The germline CDR1 and CDR2 sequences are MNHEY and SMNVEV (reference sequence).

The rearrangement joins TRBV4-1 to TRBJ2-5, with D uncertain. V was clipped by 1 base and J by 0 bases, with 9 bases between them. From germline, CDR1 is MGHRA and CDR2 YSYEKL. The CDR3 runs 15 residues. CDR3: CASSQGAADQETQYF. CDR3 bases: TGCGCCAGCAGCCAAGGTGCAGCCGACCAAGAGACCCAGTACTTC.

The chain carries TRBV19 and TRBJ2-5; a possible D gene is TRBD2 (6 bases). Germline assignment: CDR1 LNHDA and CDR2 SQIVND (reference sequence). Between the trimmed V and J ends, which lost 6 bases and 7 bases, there was a span of 15 bases. This CDR3 region has 13 residues. CDR3 DNA: TGTGCCAGTAGCCTGGGACTCCCCGGGACCCAGTACTTC. Protein product: CASSLGLPGTQYF.

The chain couples TRBV30 to TRBJ1-1; no firm D call. CDR1 and CDR2 from the germline V gene are GTSNPN and SVGIG (reference sequence). V was shortened by 3 bases and J by 1 base, with 9 bases between the two germline ends. The CDR3 is 13 residues long. The CDR3 region is CAWRTWANTEAFF. The CDR3 nucleotides read TGTGCCTGGAGGACGTGGGCGAACACTGAAGCTTTCTTT.